This T cell receptor (beta chain) derives from a study of cytomegalovirus exposure and HLA in healthy donors. This CDR3 is 14 amino acids long. Trimming cost V 5 bases and J 5 bases; bases outside gene matches: 5. Germline CDR1 is MNHNS and CDR2 is SASEGT. Whole-study results and caveats: Rare TCR sequences dominated, though some public TCRs recurred in many donors.

The donors were healthy bone marrow donors. Both 60 Vbeta primers and 13 Jbeta primers went into the PCR. TCRdb's copy holds only in-frame clones and misses some; the assay was immunoSEQ multiplex PCR. Of around 120,000 clones listed, about 68% are singletons. This clone was picked up a small number of times. Its antigen is unknown. The J gene is TRBJ1-2, the V gene TRBV6-1, with 10 bases that match TRBD1. The material sequenced was PBMCs. This TCR came from a man aged 25-40 years in good health and CMV-seropositive. Written as DNA, the CDR3 is TGTGCCAGCAGTCCGACAGGGGGCGGATATGGCTACACCTTC. As protein: CASSPTGGGYGYTF.